Below are 9 T cell receptor beta chains sequenced from a single sample in a study of blood T cell repertoires in COVID-19. Here immunoSEQ multiplex PCR was the method, and the copy in TCRdb shows in-frame clones only, minus some. Here the sample spans more than 250,000 clones, 70% to 90% being singletons. Specimen: peripheral blood. These receptors were taken from a man aged 18 to 35 who had recovered from COVID-19.

The rearrangement uses TRBV7-2 and TRBJ1-4; D is ambiguous. Trimming stripped 5 bases from V and 0 bases from J, with 13 bases between. Looked up from germline, CDR1 is SGHTA and CDR2 is FQGNSA. The CDR3 loop spans 16 amino acids. In DNA, the CDR3 is TGTGCCAGCAGCGTAGGTTACAGAGCAACTAATGAAAAACTGTTTTTT. Encoded protein: CASSVGYRATNEKLFF.

This chain connects TRBV5-6 to TRBJ2-2, with no clear D. Germline V gives CDR1 SGHDT, CDR2 YYEEEE. The CDR3 is 15 amino acids. V was cut by 1 base and J by 7 bases, with 14 bases left in between. CDR3 sequence (DNA): TGTGCCAGCAGCTTGCCCCGGTCGTTAAGCGGGGAGCTGTTTTTT. Translation gives CASSLPRSLSGELFF.

The V call is TRBV9, the J call TRBJ2-6; D not resolved. CDR1 and CDR2 from the germline V gene are SGDLS and YYNGEE. The CDR3 sequence is 15 residues long. V lost 3 bases and J 1 base, leaving 8 bases between the germline ends. CDR3 protein: CASSARSSGANVLTF. In DNA form, the CDR3 reads TGTGCCAGCAGCGCCCGGTCGTCTGGGGCCAACGTCCTGACTTTC.

This clone has just one count. V gene TRBV15 combines with J gene TRBJ2-5; the match to TRBD1 covers 11 bases. This CDR3 region has 19 residues. In germline, CDR1 is LNHNV, CDR2 YYDKDF (reference sequence). V shed 0 bases and J 5 bases; nucleotides not matched to a gene: 14. Written as DNA, the CDR3 is TGTGCCACCAGCAGAGACCGAAAGGGACAGGGGGTTAGGATGGAGACCCAGTACTTC. Protein: CATSRDRKGQGVRMETQYF.

This clone was picked up a small number of times. Compared with germline, one end of the junction differs, possibly owing to a read error. This chain links TRBV9 with TRBJ1-4; the match to TRBD1 covers 8 bases. The germline gives CDR1 SGDLS, CDR2 YYNGEE. The CDR3 covers 12 residues. Here the CDR3 reads CASSSTTGDLVF. Here the CDR3 DNA reads TGTGCCAGCAGCTCGACGACAGGGGACCTTGTTTTT. The entire variable domain, with the rest obtained from reference TRBV9 and TRBJ1-4, is as follows: DSGVTQTPKHLITATGQRVTLRCSPRSGDLSVYWYQQSLDQGLQFLIQYYNGEERAKGNILERFSAQQFPDLHSELNLSSLELGDSALYFCASSSTTGDLVFGSGTQLSVL.

V is TRBV12-3 or TRBV12-4 and J is TRBJ2-1, with D tentatively TRBD2 (5 bases). There are 13 residues in the CDR3. Trimming cost V 3 bases and J 9 bases, with 12 bases left between them. For the CDR3, the DNA is TGTGCCAGCAGTTTCGGCCAGGCGGGTGAGCAGTTCTTC. Its translation: CASSFGQAGEQFF.

The chain uses TRBV9 and TRBJ1-2; 7 bases are shared with TRBD1. The germline V gene has CDR1 SGDLS and CDR2 YYNGEE. The CDR3 extends over 16 amino acids. J gave up 2 bases and V 0 bases, and 7 bases lay outside the gene matches. The CDR3 nucleotides are TGTGCCAGCAGCGTAGATGCGGGACAGATCAACTATGGCTACACCTTC. Its protein is CASSVDAGQINYGYTF.

This rearrangement joins TRBV3-1 (or the pseudogene TRBV3-2) to TRBJ2-7, with 8 positions matching TRBD1. Trimming cost V 4 bases and J 12 bases; bases outside gene matches: 14. Germline V lookup: CDR1 LGHDT, CDR2 YNNKEL (reference sequence). CDR3 length equals 14 residues. CDR3 protein: CASSLGQGITPRYF. CDR3 in DNA: TGTGCCAGCAGCCTCGGACAGGGAATTACCCCGCGGTACTTC.

V gene TRBV5-8 combines with J gene TRBJ1-5; D is unresolved. Germline V gives CDR1 SGHTS, CDR2 YDEGEE. CDR3 length: 14 residues. V was shortened by 0 bases and J by 7 bases, with 11 bases between the two germline ends. CDR3 residues: CASSLAPGMQPQHF. CDR3 DNA: TGTGCCAGCAGCTTGGCACCGGGGATGCAGCCCCAGCATTTT.